This TCR beta chain appears in the sequencing data of a study of cytomegalovirus exposure and HLA in healthy donors. The germline V gene has CDR1 MNHEY and CDR2 SVGAGI. V trimming: 4 bases; J trimming: 0 bases; junction bases outside the gene matches: 9. The CDR3 is made up of 16 amino acids. With 60 Vbeta and 13 Jbeta primers, the PCR was carried out. Sequenced by immunoSEQ multiplex PCR; TCRdb stores in-frame clones only, minus some. The sample lists fewer than 200,000 clones, about 79% occurring once. The genes are TRBV6-5 and TRBJ2-7; TRBD2 matches at 7 bases. This receptor was obtained from a woman between 50 and 59 years old in good health and CMV-seropositive. Sequenced material: PBMCs. This CDR3 reads CASSFIAGQSSYEQYF. The CDR3 coding sequence is TGTGCCAGCAGTTTTATAGCGGGTCAGAGCTCCTACGAGCAGTACTTC.